Many counts were recorded for the clone carrying this T cell receptor beta chain. MiXCR, run by TCRdb on the RT-PCR reads, gives a single entry per CDR3 protein. The data show about 680,000 distinct CDR3 sequences, approximately 14% seen once. The sequence was obtained from a female donor in good health, serving as a healthy control. Sequenced input: memory CD4+ T cells from blood.

The CDR3 nucleotides read TGCGCCAGCAGCTTGGAAGGGGGTGTCGGACTGTTTTTT. As protein: CASSLEGGVGLFF. V usage is TRBV5-1 and J usage is TRBJ1-4, with D perhaps TRBD1 (6 bases). The CDR3 has 13 residues. From germline, CDR1 is SGHRS and CDR2 YFSETQ. The V and J ends lost 0 bases and 13 bases respectively, with 13 bases between them.